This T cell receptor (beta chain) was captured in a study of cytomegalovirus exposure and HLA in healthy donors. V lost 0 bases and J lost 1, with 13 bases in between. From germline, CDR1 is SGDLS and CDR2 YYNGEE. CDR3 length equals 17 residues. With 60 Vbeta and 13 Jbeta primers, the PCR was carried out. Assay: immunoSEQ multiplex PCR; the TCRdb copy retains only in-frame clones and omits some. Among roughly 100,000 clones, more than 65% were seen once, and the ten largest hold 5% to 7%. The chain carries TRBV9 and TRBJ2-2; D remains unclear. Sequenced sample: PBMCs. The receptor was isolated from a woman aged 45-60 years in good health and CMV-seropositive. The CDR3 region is CASSVATRQQNTGELFF. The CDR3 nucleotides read TGTGCCAGCAGCGTAGCTACGCGACAACAGAACACCGGGGAGCTGTTTTTT.